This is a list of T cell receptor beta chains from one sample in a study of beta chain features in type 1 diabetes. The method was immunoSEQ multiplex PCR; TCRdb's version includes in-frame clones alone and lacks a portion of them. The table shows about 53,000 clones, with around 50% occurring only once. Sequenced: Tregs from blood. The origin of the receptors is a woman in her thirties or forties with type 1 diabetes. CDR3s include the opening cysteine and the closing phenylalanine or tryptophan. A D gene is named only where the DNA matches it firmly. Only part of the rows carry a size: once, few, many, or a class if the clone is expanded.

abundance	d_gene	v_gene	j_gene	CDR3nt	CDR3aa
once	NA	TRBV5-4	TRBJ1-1	TGTGCCAGCAGCTACGGGTGGGGGGGCGCGGACACTGAAGCTTTCTTT	CASSYGWGGADTEAFF
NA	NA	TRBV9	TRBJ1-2	TGTGCCAGCAGCCCCCTTGGGGCGGGGAAGCCTTATGGCTACACCTTC	CASSPLGAGKPYGYTF
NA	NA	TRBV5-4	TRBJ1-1	TGTGCCAGCAGCTTCGGAGGGTCCCCGGCAGACACTGAAGCTTTCTTT	CASSFGGSPADTEAFF
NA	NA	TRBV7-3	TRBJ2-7	TGTGCCAGCAGCCTAATTGAGGGCCCCTACGAGCAGTACTTC	CASSLIEGPYEQYF
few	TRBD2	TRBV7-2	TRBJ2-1	TGTGCCAGCAGCGCAAGTCTAGCGGGAGGCTTCTATGAGCAGTTCTTC	CASSASLAGGFYEQFF
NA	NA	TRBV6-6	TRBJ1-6	TGTGCCAGCAGTTTGAGGAGCTCCTATAATTCACCCCTCCACTTT	CASSLRSSYNSPLHF
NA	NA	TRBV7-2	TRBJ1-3	TGTGCCAGCAGCTTAGGCAGGGGTGGAAACACCATATATTTT	CASSLGRGGNTIYF
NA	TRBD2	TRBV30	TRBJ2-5	TGTGCCTGGACTTCCGGGACTAGCGGGAAAGAGACCCAGTACTTC	CAWTSGTSGKETQYF
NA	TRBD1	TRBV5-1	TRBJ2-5	TGCGCCAGCAGCTCACCGGGACAGGGGGAAGAGACCCAGTACTTC	CASSSPGQGEETQYF
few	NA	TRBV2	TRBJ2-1	TGTGCCAGCAGTGCAGGGTCCTACAATGAGCAGTTCTTC	CASSAGSYNEQFF
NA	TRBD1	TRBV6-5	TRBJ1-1	TGTGCCAGCAGTCCCAGAAACAGGGGTAACACTGAAGCTTTCTTT	CASSPRNRGNTEAFF
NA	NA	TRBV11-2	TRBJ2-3	TGTGCCAGCAGCCCCACTACGGGTAATACGCAGTATTTT	CASSPTTGNTQYF
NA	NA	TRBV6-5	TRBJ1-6	TGTGCCAGCAGTCGAGGGGGACAAGAGAATTCACCCCTCCACTTT	CASSRGGQENSPLHF
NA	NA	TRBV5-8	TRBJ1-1	TGTGCCAGCAGCTTGCATCCGGGAGCGGGCACTGAAGCTTTCTTT	CASSLHPGAGTEAFF
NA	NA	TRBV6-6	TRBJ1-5	TGTGCCAGCAGAAGGACTGTTAGCAATCAGCCCCAGCATTTT	CASRRTVSNQPQHF
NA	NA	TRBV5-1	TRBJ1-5	TGCGCCAGCAGCTTGGTAGGGGATCAGCCCCAGCATTTT	CASSLVGDQPQHF
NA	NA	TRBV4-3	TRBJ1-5	TGCGCCAGCAGCCAAATGATCAGGCAGCCCCAGCATTTT	CASSQMIRQPQHF
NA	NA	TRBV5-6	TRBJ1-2	TGTGCCAGCAGCAGGAGGCTCAGGGGTCCTATAAGGGGCTACACCTTC	CASSRRLRGPIRGYTF
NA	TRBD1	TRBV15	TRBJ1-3	TGTGCCACCAGCCCAACACTGGGACAGGGGGCTGGAAACACCATATATTTT	CATSPTLGQGAGNTIYF
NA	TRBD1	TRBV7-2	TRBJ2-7	TGTGCCAGCAGCTTACGGGGGACAGGGCCCCACGAGCAGTACTTC	CASSLRGTGPHEQYF
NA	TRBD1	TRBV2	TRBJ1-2	TGTGCCAGCCTCAGGACAGGACGGAGTGGGGCTAACTATGGCTACACCTTC	CASLRTGRSGANYGYTF
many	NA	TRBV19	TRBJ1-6	TGTGCCAGTAGTATTGTGACAGGCCGTAATTCACCCCTCCACTTT	CASSIVTGRNSPLHF
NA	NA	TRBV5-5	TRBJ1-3	TGTGCCAGCAGCTTGCAGAGGGCTGGAAACACCATATATTTT	CASSLQRAGNTIYF
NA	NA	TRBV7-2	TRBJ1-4	TGTGCCAGCAGCGAAAACGGGGGGGCTAATGAAAAACTGTTTTTT	CASSENGGANEKLFF
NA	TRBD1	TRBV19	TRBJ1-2	TGTGCCAGTAGTCCAGGGGGGCCTTCCTATGGCTACACCTTC	CASSPGGPSYGYTF
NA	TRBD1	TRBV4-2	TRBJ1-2	TGTGCCAGCAGCCAAGGGGACAGGGGCAACTATGGCTACACCTTC	CASSQGDRGNYGYTF
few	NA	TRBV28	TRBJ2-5	TGTGCCAGCAGCCTAGGGGGCCAAGAGACCCAGTACTTC	CASSLGGQETQYF
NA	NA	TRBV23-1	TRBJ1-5	TGCGCCAGCGTGGGGTCCGGGGATAGCAATCAGCCCCAGCATTTT	CASVGSGDSNQPQHF
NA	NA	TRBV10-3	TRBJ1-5	TGTGCCATCAGTGATCCAGGGGCGAGCAATCAGCCCCAGCATTTT	CAISDPGASNQPQHF
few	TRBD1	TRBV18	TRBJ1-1	TGTGCCAGCTCACCGGGACAGGGAGGCACTGAAGCTTTCTTT	CASSPGQGGTEAFF
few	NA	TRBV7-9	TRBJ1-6	TGTGCCAGCAGCACGAGCTCCTATAATTCACCCCTCCACTTT	CASSTSSYNSPLHF
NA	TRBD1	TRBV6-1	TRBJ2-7	TGTGCCAGCAGTAGACAGGGCTCCTACGAGCAGTACTTC	CASSRQGSYEQYF
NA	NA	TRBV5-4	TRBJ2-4	TGTGCCAGCAGCCGAGGGATTGAGGGCCAGTACATTCAGTACTTC	CASSRGIEGQYIQYF
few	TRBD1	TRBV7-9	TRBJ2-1	TGTGCCAGCAGCCCAGGACAGGGATCCTACAATGAGCAGTTCTTC	CASSPGQGSYNEQFF
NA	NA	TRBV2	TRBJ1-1	TGTGCCAGCAGCAGGGTGAACACTGAAGCTTTCTTT	CASSRVNTEAFF
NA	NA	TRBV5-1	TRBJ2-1	TGCGCCAGCAGCCGGACTTACAATGAGCAGTTCTTC	CASSRTYNEQFF
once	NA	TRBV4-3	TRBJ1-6	TGCGCCAGCAGCCAAGATAAGTTGCGGGATTCACCCCTCCACTTT	CASSQDKLRDSPLHF